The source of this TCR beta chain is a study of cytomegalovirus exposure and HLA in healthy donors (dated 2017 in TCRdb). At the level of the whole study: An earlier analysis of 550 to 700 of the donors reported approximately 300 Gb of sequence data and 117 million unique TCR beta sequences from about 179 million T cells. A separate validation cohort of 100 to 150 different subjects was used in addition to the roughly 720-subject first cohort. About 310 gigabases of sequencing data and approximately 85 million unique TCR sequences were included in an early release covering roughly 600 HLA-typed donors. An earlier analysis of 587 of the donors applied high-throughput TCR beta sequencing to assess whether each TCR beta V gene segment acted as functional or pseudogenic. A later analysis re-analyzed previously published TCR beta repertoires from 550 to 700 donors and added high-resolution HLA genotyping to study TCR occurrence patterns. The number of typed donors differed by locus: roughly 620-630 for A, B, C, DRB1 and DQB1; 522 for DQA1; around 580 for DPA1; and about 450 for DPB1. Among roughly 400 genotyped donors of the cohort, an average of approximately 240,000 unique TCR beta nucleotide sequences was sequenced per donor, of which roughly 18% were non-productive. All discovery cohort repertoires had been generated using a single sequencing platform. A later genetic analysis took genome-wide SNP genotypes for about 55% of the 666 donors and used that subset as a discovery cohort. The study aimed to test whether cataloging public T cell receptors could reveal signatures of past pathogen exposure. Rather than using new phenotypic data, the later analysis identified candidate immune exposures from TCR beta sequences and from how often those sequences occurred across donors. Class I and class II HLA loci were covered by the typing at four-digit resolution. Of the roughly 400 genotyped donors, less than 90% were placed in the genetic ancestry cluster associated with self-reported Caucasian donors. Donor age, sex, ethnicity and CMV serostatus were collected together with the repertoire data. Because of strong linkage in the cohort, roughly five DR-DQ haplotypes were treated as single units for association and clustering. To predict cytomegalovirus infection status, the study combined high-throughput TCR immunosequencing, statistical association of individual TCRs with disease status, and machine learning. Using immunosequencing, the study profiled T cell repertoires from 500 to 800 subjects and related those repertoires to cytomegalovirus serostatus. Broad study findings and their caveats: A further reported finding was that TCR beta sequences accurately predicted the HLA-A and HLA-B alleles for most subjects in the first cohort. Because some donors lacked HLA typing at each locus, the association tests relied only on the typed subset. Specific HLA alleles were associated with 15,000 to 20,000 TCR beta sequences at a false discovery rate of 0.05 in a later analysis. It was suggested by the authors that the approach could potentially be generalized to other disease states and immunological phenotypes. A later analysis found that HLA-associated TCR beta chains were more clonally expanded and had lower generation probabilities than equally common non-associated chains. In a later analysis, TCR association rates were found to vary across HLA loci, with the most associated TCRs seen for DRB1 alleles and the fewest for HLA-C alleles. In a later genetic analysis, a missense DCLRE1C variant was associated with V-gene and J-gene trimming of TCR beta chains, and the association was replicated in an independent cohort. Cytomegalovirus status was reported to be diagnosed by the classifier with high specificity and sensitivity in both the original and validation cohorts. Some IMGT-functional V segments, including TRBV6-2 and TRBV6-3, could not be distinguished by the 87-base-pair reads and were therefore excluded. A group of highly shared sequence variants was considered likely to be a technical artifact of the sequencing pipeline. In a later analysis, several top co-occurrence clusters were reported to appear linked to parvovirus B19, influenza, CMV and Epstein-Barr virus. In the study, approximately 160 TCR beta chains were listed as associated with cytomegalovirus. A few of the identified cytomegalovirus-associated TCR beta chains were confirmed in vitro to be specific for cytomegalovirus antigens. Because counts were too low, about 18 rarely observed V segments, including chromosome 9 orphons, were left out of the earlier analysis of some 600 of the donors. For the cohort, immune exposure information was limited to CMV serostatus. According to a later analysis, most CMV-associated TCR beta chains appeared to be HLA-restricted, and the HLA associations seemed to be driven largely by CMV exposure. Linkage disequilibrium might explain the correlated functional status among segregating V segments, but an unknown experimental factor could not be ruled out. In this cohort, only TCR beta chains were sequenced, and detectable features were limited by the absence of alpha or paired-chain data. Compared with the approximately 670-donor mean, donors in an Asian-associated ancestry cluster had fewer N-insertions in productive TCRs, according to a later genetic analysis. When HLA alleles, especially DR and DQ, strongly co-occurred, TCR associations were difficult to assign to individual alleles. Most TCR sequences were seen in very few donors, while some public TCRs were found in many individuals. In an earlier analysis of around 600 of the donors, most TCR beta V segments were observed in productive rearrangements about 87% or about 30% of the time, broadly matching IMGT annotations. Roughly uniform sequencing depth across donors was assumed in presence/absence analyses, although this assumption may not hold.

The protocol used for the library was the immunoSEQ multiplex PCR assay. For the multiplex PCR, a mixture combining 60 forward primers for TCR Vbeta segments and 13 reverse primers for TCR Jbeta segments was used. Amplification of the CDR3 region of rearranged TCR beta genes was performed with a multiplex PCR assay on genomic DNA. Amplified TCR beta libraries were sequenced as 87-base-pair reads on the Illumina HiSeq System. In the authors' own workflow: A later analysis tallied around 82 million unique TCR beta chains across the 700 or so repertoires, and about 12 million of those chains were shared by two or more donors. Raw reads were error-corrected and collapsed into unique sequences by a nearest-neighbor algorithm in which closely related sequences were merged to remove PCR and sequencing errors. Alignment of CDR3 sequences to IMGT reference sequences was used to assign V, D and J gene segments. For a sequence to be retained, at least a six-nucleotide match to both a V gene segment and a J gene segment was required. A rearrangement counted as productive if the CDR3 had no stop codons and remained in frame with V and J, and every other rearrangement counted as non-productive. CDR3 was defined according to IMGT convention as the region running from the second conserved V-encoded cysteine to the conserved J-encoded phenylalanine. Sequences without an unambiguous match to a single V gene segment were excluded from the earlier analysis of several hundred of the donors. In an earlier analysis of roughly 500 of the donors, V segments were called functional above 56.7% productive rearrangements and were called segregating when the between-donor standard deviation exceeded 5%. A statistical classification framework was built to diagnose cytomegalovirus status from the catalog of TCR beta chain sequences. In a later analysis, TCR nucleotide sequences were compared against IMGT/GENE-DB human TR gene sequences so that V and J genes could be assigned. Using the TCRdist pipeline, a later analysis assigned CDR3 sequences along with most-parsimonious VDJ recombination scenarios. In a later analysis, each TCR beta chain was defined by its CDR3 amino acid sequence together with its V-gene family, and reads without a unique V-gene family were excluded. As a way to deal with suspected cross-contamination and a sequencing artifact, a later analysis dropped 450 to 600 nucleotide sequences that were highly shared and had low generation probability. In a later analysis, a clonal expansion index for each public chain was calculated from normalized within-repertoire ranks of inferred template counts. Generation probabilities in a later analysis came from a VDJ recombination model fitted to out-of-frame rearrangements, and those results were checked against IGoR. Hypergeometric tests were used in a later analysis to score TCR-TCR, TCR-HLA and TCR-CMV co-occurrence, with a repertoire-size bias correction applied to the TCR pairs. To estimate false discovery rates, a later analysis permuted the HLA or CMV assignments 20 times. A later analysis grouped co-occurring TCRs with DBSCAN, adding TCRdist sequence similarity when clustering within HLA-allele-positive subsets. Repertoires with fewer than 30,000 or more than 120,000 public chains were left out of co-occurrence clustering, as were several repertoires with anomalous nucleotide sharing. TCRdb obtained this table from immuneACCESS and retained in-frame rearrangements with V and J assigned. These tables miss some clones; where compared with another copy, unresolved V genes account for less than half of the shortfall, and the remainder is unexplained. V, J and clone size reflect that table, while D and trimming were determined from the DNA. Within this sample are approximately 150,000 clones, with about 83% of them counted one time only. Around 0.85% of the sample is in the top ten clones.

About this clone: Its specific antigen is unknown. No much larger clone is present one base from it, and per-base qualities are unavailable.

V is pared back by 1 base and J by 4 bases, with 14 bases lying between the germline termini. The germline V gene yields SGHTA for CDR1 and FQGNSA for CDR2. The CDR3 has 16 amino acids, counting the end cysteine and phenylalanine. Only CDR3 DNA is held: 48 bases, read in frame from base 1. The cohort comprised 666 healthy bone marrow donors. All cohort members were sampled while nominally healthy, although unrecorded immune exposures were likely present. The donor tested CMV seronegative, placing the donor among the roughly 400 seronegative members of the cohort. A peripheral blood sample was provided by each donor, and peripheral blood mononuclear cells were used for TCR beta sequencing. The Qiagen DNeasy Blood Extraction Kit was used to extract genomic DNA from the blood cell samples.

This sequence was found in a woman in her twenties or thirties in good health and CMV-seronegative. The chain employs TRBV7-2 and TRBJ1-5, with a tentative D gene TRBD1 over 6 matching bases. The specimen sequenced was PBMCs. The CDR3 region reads CASSLEGGGRNQPQHF. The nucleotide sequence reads TGTGCCAGCAGCTTAGAGGGGGGCGGGAGGAATCAGCCCCAGCATTTT.